This T cell receptor (beta chain) was identified in a study of blood T cell repertoires in COVID-19. The CDR3 is 14 amino acids. Germline assignment: CDR1 SEHNR and CDR2 FQNEAQ (reference sequence). Trimming removed 5 bases from V and 5 bases from J, with 15 bases in between. Assay: immunoSEQ multiplex PCR; the TCRdb copy retains only in-frame clones and omits some. The table lists fewer than 200,000 clones, roughly 80% of them singletons. The genes are TRBV7-9 and TRBJ1-1; tentative D call: TRBD1 (5 bases). The TCR comes from a woman aged 80 or older with COVID-19, enrolled during active disease. The specimen was peripheral blood. CDR3 protein: CASSQSQGQTEAFF. DNA of the CDR3: TGTGCCAGCAGCCAGTCGCAGGGTCAAACTGAAGCTTTCTTT.